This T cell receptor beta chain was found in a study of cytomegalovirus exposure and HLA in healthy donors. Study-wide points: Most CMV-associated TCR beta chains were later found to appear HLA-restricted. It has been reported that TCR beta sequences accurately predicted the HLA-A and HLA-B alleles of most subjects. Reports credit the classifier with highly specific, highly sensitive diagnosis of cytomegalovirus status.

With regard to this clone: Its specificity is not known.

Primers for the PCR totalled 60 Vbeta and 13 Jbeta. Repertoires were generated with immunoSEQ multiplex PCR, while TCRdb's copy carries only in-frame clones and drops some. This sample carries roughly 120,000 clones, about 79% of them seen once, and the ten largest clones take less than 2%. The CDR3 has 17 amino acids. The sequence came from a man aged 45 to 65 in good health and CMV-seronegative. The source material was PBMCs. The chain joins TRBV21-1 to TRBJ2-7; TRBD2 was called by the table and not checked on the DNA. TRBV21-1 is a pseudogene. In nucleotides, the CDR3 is TGTGCCAGCAGCCCGGGAAGGCTCGGGGAGATCCGATACGAGCAGTACGTC. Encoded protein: CASSPGRLGEIRYEQYV.